Sequencing of this T cell receptor beta chain was carried out in a study of T cell clonotyping in hematopoietic cell transplantation (dated by TCRdb to about 2021). Some background on the complete study: Recipient samples taken before transplant were collected after cytoreduction. A total of under 150 blood samples were collected in the study from some 37 consecutive transplant recipients and their related donors. Recruitment of patients was conducted between late 2015 and January 2017, and follow-up was continued until late 2020 or death.

Explained via the paper, the time point label denotes: recipient sample about 28 days before transplant, after cytoreduction. Recipient blood was collected about 28 days before transplant and at days 30, 100 and 180 after transplant. Using Nuclei Lysis Solution, genomic DNA was extracted from unfractionated peripheral blood mononuclear cells that were either fresh or cryopreserved. TCR beta CDR3 regions were amplified from genomic DNA with the immunoSEQ assay, a bias-controlled multiplex PCR using V- and J-specific primers. A proprietary barcode and Illumina adapter sequences were added to the CDR3 amplicons in a second PCR step. CDR3 libraries were sequenced on an Illumina MiSeq instrument. The source study handled its data this way. Export and quality control were handled in immunoSEQ Analyzer 3.0, while downstream analyses relied on R Bioconductor and Immunarch. Only productive rearrangements within the normalized downsampled data set were used in the calculation of repertoire metrics. In the normalized cohort, a clonotype counted as pathologically expanded if the clonotype was larger than 5 templates. The Inverse Simpson Index was used to measure repertoire diversity. To capture all clonotypes, CMV-specificity analyses were performed on the non-normalized data set. TCRdb took this table from immuneACCESS and kept in-frame rearrangements with V and J called. Such tables lack part of the clones; where checked against another copy, unresolved V genes explain under half of the gap, and the rest is unexplained. The V and J calls and the clone size are those of that table, but D and trimming were determined from the DNA. The sample table holds roughly 80,000 clones, of which about 95% were seen once. The top ten clonotypes cover approximately 1.8% of the sample.

Of note for this clone: Its target antigen remains unknown. The sample holds no much larger clone one base away, and base qualities are not on file.

On the study overall, not on this receptor specifically: Inverse Simpson Index values from donors and from recipients before transplant predicted broader TCR repertoire diversity after transplant. Only a small fraction of recipient repertoires overlapped donor repertoires, with over 95% appearing de novo at the given depth. After transplant, TCR diversity in recipients dropped, and pathologically expanded clonotypes climbed progressively between day 30 and day 180. The sample size was limited, and CD4 and CD8 repertoire contributions could not be separated because cells were not sorted.

Sequences were derived from peripheral blood mononuclear cells, sampled before stem cell transplant. The source is a woman in her forties or fifties with acute myeloid leukemia. Some clones in this sample may be carry-over from other donors' samples.

The CDR3 region has the sequence CASSQGRTGGQETQYF. The nucleotides are TGTGCCAGCAGCCAAGGAAGGACAGGGGGCCAAGAGACCCAGTACTTC. The rearranged segments are TRBV11-3 and TRBJ2-5, with TRBD1 identical over 10 junction bases. V is trimmed back by 5 bases and J by 1 base, and the junction contains 7 bases that no gene match accounts for. The CDR3 contains 16 residues, cysteine and phenylalanine counted. Only the CDR3 part of the read is kept: 48 bases, read in frame from the first base. CDR1 SGHNT and CDR2 YENEEA are derived from the germline V gene.